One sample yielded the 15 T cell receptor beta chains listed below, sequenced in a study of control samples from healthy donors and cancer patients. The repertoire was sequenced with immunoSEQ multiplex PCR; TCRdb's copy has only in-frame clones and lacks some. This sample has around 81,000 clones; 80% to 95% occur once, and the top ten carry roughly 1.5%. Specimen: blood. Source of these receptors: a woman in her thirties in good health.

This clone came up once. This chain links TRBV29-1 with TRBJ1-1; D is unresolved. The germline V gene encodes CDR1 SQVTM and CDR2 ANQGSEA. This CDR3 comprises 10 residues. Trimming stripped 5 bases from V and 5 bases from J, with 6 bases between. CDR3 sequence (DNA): TGCAGCGTTTCTCATACTGAAGCTTTCTTT. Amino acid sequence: CSVSHTEAFF. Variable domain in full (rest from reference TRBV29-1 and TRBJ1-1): SAVISQKPSRDICQRGTSLTIQCQVDSQVTMMFWYRQQPGQSLTLIATANQGSEATYESGFVIDKFPISRPNLTFSTLTVSNMSPEDSSIYLCSVSHTEAFFGQGTRLTVV.

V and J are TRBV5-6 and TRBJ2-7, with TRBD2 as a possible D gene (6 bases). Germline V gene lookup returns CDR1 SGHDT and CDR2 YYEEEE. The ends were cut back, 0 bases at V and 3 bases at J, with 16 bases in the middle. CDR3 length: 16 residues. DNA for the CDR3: TGTGCCAGCAGCTTGGGAGAGGGAGGCAGGGTCTACGAGCAGTACTTC. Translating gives CASSLGEGGRVYEQYF.

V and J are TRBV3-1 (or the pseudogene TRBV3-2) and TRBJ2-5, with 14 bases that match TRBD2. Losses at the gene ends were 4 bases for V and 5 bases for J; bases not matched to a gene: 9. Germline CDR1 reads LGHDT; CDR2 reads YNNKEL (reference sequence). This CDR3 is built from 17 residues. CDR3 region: CASSRRTSGGFSETQYF. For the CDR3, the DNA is TGTGCCAGCAGCCGCAGGACTAGCGGGGGGTTCTCGGAGACCCAGTACTTC.

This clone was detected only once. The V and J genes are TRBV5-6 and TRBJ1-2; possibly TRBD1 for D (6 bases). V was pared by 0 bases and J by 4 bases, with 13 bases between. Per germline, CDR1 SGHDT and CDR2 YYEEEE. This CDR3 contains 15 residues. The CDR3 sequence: CASSLVQGPVYGYTF. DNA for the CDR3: TGTGCCAGCAGCTTGGTTCAGGGGCCTGTCTATGGCTACACCTTC.

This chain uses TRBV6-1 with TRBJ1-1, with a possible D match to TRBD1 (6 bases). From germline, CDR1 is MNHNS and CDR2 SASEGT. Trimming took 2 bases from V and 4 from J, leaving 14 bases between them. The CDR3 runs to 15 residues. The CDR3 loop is CASSEFHRVATEAFF. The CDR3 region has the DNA TGTGCCAGCAGTGAATTCCACAGGGTAGCCACTGAAGCTTTCTTT.

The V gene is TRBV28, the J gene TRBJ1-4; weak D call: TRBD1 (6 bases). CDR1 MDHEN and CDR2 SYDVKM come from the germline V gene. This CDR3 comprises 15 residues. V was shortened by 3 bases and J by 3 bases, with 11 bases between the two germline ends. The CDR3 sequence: CASSFQQGANEKLFF. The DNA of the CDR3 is TGTGCCAGCAGTTTCCAACAGGGTGCTAATGAAAAACTGTTTTTT. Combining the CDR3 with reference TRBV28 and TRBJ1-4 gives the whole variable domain DVKVTQSSRYLVKRTGEKVFLECVQDMDHENMFWYRQDPGLGLRLIYFSYDVKMKEKGDIPEGYSVSREKKERFSLILESASTNQTSMYLCASSFQQGANEKLFFGSGTQLSVL.

The CDR3 region has the DNA TGTGCCAGTAGTATCAGGGGCGGGGTTGGTGCTTTCTTT. Residues: CASSIRGGVGAFF. This chain links TRBV19 with TRBJ1-1; D might be TRBD1 (6 bases). The V end was cut by 3 bases, the J end by 11 bases, with 16 bases between. The CDR3 contains 13 residues. Germline CDR1 LNHDA, CDR2 SQIVND (reference sequence).

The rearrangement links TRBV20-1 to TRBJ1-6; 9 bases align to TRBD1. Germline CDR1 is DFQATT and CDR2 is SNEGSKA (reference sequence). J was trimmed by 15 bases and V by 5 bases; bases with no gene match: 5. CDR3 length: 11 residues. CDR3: CSAGQGQRLHF. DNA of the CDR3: TGCAGTGCTGGACAGGGGCAACGCCTCCACTTT.

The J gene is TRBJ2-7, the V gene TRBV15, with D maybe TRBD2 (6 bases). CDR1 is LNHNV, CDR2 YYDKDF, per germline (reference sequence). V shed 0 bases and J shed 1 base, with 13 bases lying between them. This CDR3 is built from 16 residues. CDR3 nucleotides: TGTGCCACCAGCAGAGATACGTGGGGGGAGTCCTACGAGCAGTACTTC. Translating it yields CATSRDTWGESYEQYF.

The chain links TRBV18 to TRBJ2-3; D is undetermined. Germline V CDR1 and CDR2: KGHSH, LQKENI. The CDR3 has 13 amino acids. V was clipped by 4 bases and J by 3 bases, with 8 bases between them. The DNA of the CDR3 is TGTGCCAGCTCACGAACCCAAACAGATACGCAGTATTTT. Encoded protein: CASSRTQTDTQYF. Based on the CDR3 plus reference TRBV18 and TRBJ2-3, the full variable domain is NAGVMQNPRHLVRRRGQEARLRCSPMKGHSHVYWYRQLPEEGLKFMVYLQKENIIDESGMPKERFSAEFPKEGPSILRIQQVVRGDSAAYFCASSRTQTDTQYFGPGTRLTVL.

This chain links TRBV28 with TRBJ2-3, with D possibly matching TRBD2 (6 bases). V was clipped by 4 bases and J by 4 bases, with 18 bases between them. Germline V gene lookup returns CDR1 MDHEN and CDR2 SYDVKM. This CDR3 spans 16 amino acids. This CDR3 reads CASSSGDSLGSDTQYF. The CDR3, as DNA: TGTGCCAGCAGTTCCGGGGACTCATTGGGCTCAGATACGCAGTATTTT.

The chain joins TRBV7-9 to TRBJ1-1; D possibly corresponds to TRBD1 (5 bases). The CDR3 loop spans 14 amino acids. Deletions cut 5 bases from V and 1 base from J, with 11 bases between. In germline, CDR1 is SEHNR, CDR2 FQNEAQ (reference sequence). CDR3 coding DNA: TGTGCCAGCAGCCAGAAAACAGGGAACACTGAAGCTTTCTTT. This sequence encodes CASSQKTGNTEAFF. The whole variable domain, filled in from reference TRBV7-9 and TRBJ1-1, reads DTGVSQNPRHKITKRGQNVTFRCDPISEHNRLYWYRQTLGQGPEFLTYFQNEAQLEKSRLLSDRFSAERPKGSFSTLEIQRTEQGDSAMYLCASSQKTGNTEAFFGQGTRLTVV.

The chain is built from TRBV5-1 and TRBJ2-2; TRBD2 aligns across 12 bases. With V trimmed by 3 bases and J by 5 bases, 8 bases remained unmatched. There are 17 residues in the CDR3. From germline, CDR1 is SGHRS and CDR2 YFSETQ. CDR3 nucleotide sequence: TGCGCCAGCAGCTCTCCGGGACTAGCGGGTTTTACCGGGGAGCTGTTTTTT. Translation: CASSSPGLAGFTGELFF.

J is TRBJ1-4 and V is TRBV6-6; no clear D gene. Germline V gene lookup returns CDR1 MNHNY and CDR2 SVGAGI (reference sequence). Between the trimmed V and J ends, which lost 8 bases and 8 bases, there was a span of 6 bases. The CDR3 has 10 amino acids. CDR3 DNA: TGTGCCAGCGCCGCGGAAAAACTGTTTTTT. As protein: CASAAEKLFF.

The CDR3 DNA sequence: TGTGCCAGCGGGGGGGTAGAGCGGGCCTACAATGAGCAGTTCTTC. Amino acid sequence: CASGGVERAYNEQFF. The chain combines TRBV9 with TRBJ2-1; 7 nucleotides align to TRBD2. Germline V CDR1 and CDR2: SGDLS, YYNGEE. This CDR3 contains 15 residues. The ends lost 7 bases at V and 2 bases at J; junction bases unmatched: 9.